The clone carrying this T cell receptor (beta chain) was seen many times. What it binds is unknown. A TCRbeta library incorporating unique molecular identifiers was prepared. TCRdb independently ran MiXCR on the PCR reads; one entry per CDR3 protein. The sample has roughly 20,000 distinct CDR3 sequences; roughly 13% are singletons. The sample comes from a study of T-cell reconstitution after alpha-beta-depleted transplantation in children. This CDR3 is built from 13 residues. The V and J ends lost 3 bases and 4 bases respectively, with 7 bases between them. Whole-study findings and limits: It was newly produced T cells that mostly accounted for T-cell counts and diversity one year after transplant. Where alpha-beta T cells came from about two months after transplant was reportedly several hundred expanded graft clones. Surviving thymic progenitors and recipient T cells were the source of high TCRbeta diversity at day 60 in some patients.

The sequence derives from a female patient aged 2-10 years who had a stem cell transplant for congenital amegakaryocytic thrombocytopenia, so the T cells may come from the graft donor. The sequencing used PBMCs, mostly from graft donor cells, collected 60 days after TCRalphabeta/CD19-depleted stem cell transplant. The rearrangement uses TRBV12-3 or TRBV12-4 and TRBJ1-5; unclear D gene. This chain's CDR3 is CASSFQENQPQHF. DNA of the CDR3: TGTGCCAGCAGTTTCCAGGAGAATCAGCCCCAGCATTTT.